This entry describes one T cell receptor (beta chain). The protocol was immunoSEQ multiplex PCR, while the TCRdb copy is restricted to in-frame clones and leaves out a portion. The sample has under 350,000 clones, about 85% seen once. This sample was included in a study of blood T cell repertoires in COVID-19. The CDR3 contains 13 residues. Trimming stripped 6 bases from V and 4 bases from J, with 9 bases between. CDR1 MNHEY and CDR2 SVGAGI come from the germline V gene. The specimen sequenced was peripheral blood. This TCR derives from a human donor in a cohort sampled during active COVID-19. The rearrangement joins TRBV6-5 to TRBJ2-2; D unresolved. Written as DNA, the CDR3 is TGTGCCAGCAGCCACTCACGCACCGGGGAGCTGTTTTTT. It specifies CASSHSRTGELFF.